The 22 T cell receptor beta chains below were found in one sample sequenced in a study of OX40 agonist ivuxolimab in advanced cancers. Receptor libraries were prepared by the immunoSEQ multiplex PCR assay. The table comes from immuneACCESS by way of TCRdb, which keeps in-frame sequences with V and J called. Part of the clones is missing from these tables; in studies checked, under half for an unresolved V gene and the rest for unknown reasons. The sample table holds about 38,000 clones, of which about 82% were seen once. Clones ranked in the top ten supply less than 25% of the sample. The sample here was CD4+ or CD8+ T cells sorted from blood, taken in a trial of the OX40 agonist ivuxolimab. Receptors were obtained from an adult with an advanced solid tumor such as melanoma, head and neck, liver or kidney cancer.

The chain employs TRBV10-2 and TRBJ1-5, with 8 bases that match TRBD1. Germline-derived CDR1 and CDR2 are WSHSY and SAAADI. J gave up 2 bases and V 5 bases, and 8 bases lay outside the gene matches. The CDR3 consists of 16 residues. This CDR3 reads CASSSPDRDGNQPQHF. The CDR3 coding sequence is TGCGCCAGCAGTTCCCCGGACAGGGATGGCAATCAGCCCCAGCATTTT.

The V and J genes are TRBV6-5 and TRBJ2-7; possibly TRBD1 or TRBD2 for D (7 bases each). V gave up 10 bases and J gave up 1 base, with 17 bases separating them. Germline CDR1 and CDR2: MNHEY and SVGAGI. The CDR3 sequence is 14 residues long. The CDR3 here is CATRGGGASYEQYF. CDR3 nucleotides: TGTGCCACCAGGGGGGGCGGAGCTTCCTACGAGCAGTACTTC.

V is TRBV28 and J is TRBJ2-1, with TRBD1 matching over 9 bases. The CDR3 extends over 15 amino acids. V was pared by 9 bases and J by 7 bases, with 13 bases of the junction left unmatched. CDR1 is MDHEN and CDR2 is SYDVKM in the germline V gene. CDR3 protein: CASNPSGQGMNEQFF. In DNA, the CDR3 is TGTGCCAGTAACCCATCCGGACAGGGGATGAATGAGCAGTTCTTC.

V is TRBV11-2 and J is TRBJ2-7; TRBD2 matches 8 bases. The CDR3 extends over 14 amino acids. J was trimmed by 7 bases and V by 8 bases; bases with no gene match: 13. Per germline, CDR1 SGHAT and CDR2 FQNNGV. CDR3 DNA: TGTGCCAGCGGCCAGGAATATAGCGGGGAAGAGCAGTACTTC. Translation: CASGQEYSGEEQYF. Variable domain in full (rest from reference TRBV11-2 and TRBJ2-7): EAGVAQSPRYKIIEKRQSVAFWCNPISGHATLYWYQQILGQGPKLLIQFQNNGVVDDSQLPKDRFSAERLKGVDSTLKIQPAKLEDSAVYLCASGQEYSGEEQYFGPGTRLTVT.

The genes are TRBV5-5 and TRBJ1-5; D gene uncertain. Germline V gives CDR1 SGHKS, CDR2 YYEKEE (reference sequence). This CDR3 is built from 15 residues. V dropped 0 bases and J dropped 2 bases, with 9 bases sitting between them. CDR3: CASSLGAMGNQPQHF. As DNA, the CDR3 is TGTGCCAGCAGCTTGGGAGCAATGGGCAATCAGCCCCAGCATTTT.

The chain recombines TRBV28 with TRBJ2-2; possibly TRBD2 for D (5 bases). Trimming removed 7 bases at V and 6 bases at J, with 18 bases between. CDR3 length: 15 amino acids. Germline lookup yields CDR1 MDHEN and CDR2 SYDVKM. For the CDR3, the DNA is TGTGCCAGCACCCCCGCGCGGGCAGGACCCGGGGAGCTGTTTTTT. Its translation is CASTPARAGPGELFF.

DNA of the CDR3: TGTGCCAGCAGCCCGGGGACAGCTAACTATGGCTACACCTTC. Translation: CASSPGTANYGYTF. This chain connects TRBV6-6 to TRBJ1-2, with 7 positions matching TRBD1. Germline CDR1 is MNHNY and CDR2 is SVGAGI (reference sequence). The CDR3 spans 14 residues. The junction had 4 bases not matched to a gene; V was cut back by 6 bases and J by 0 bases.

The genes are TRBV7-3 and TRBJ2-7; D is unresolved. The CDR3 runs to 17 residues. CDR1 SGHTA and CDR2 FQGTGA come from the germline V gene. Trimming cost V 4 bases and J 0 bases, with 19 bases left between them. The CDR3 reads CASSSPRRSRSSYEQYF. The CDR3 nucleotides are TGTGCCAGCAGCTCGCCTCGACGGTCGAGAAGCTCCTACGAGCAGTACTTC.

This sequence joins TRBV18 and TRBJ2-6; 10 nucleotides match TRBD1. Germline loops: CDR1 KGHSH, CDR2 LQKENI. V lost 3 bases and J lost 8; bases outside the gene matches: 7. The CDR3 length is 16 residues. CDR3 loop: CASSPTGTGATNVLTF. The CDR3 coding sequence is TGTGCCAGCTCACCGACCGGGACAGGGGCCACCAACGTCCTGACTTTC.

The chain carries TRBV7-5 and TRBJ2-7; the DNA was not used to check the table's D call, TRBD1. TRBV7-5 has pseudogene status. The CDR3 has 15 residues. This chain's CDR3 is CASSLAAGGASEQYF. As DNA, the CDR3 is TGTGCCAGCAGCTTAGCGGCAGGGGGCGCTTCCGAGCAGTACTTC.

This sequence joins TRBV4-3 and TRBJ2-7; TRBD2 matches 11 bases. The CDR3 is made up of 15 amino acids. V lost 1 base to trimming and J lost 4 bases; unmatched junction nucleotides: 3. The germline gives CDR1 LGHNA, CDR2 YSLEER. CDR3 region: CASSQVLAGVYEQYF. Here the CDR3 DNA reads TGCGCCAGCAGCCAAGTACTAGCGGGAGTGTACGAGCAGTACTTC.

The J gene is TRBJ1-2, the V gene TRBV4-2; D ambiguous. Trimming stripped 1 base from V and 3 bases from J, with 3 bases between. The germline gives CDR1 LGHNA, CDR2 YNFKEQ. The CDR3 is 12 amino acids. The chain's CDR3 is CASSQAHYGYTF. The CDR3 nucleotides read TGTGCCAGCAGCCAAGCACACTATGGCTACACCTTC.

The chain carries TRBV18 and TRBJ2-6; D gene unclear. V was cut by 0 bases and J by 0 bases, with 15 bases left in between. Germline assignment: CDR1 KGHSH and CDR2 LQKENI. The CDR3 contains 19 residues. The CDR3 loop is CASSPPPGSDISGANVLTF. The CDR3 nucleotides are TGTGCCAGCTCACCACCTCCAGGCAGTGACATCTCTGGGGCCAACGTCCTGACTTTC.

V gene TRBV6-5 combines with J gene TRBJ2-7; D remains ambiguous. CDR1 is MNHEY and CDR2 is SVGAGI in the germline V gene. This CDR3 is 13 amino acids long. V lost 6 bases and J lost 8, with 17 bases in between. The CDR3 nucleotides read TGTGCCAGCAGCGTGCGCGCCCCCGGAAAGCAGTACTTC. Protein: CASSVRAPGKQYF.

The chain combines TRBV28 with TRBJ1-1; D is perhaps TRBD1 (6 bases). The germline V and J ends were trimmed by 1 base and 0 bases, with 9 bases remaining between them. The CDR3 totals 15 residues. Per the germline V gene, CDR1 is MDHEN and CDR2 is SYDVKM. The CDR3 region has the DNA TGTGCCAGCAGTTTATTAGGACAGATGAACACTGAAGCTTTCTTT. Translated, it gives CASSLLGQMNTEAFF.

The chain couples TRBV28 to TRBJ1-2, with no clear D. CDR3 length: 15 amino acids. The ends were cut back, 5 bases at V and 3 bases at J, with 16 bases in the middle. Germline V gene data show CDR1 as MDHEN and CDR2 as SYDVKM. In nucleotides, the CDR3 is TGTGCCAGCAGTGGGCCCTATGGTGGGCACTATGGCTACACCTTC. It specifies CASSGPYGGHYGYTF.

The rearrangement joins TRBV9 to TRBJ1-1; the D is unclear. The V gene lost 0 bases and the J gene lost 3 bases, with 12 bases spanning the gap. CDR1 is SGDLS and CDR2 is YYNGEE in the germline V gene. The length of the CDR3 is 15 residues. The CDR3 bases are TGTGCCAGCAGCGTAGATCCGGGAAGGGACACTGAAGCTTTCTTT. Amino acid sequence: CASSVDPGRDTEAFF. Looking up the rest from reference TRBV9 and TRBJ1-1 gives the full variable domain: DSGVTQTPKHLITATGQRVTLRCSPRSGDLSVYWYQQSLDQGLQFLIQYYNGEERAKGNILERFSAQQFPDLHSELNLSSLELGDSALYFCASSVDPGRDTEAFFGQGTRLTVV.

DNA of the CDR3: TGTGCAAGTCGCTTAGCGGGTGATACTGGAAACACCATATATTTT. Its protein product is CASRLAGDTGNTIYF. The rearrangement links TRBV12-2 to TRBJ1-3. TRBV12-2 is marked as a pseudogene. The CDR3 runs to 15 residues.

This sequence joins TRBV4-3 and TRBJ1-3, with 7 positions matching TRBD1. The J segment lost 4 bases and the V segment lost 1 base, leaving 10 bases of the junction unmatched. Germline assignment: CDR1 LGHNA and CDR2 YSLEER. The CDR3 spans 17 residues. CDR3 residues: CASSQGGAGGIGNTIYF. In DNA, the CDR3 is TGCGCCAGCAGCCAAGGGGGGGCAGGGGGTATCGGAAACACCATATATTTT.

The gene calls are TRBV13 and TRBJ1-1; D may be TRBD1 (5 bases). Germline lookup yields CDR1 PRHDT and CDR2 FYEKMQ (reference sequence). The ends were cut back, 0 bases at V and 4 bases at J, with 12 bases in the middle. The CDR3 is 15 residues long. The CDR3 protein is CASSLGRGLGTEAFF. DNA for the CDR3: TGTGCCAGCAGCTTAGGACGGGGCTTGGGCACTGAAGCTTTCTTT. The full variable domain, rest sourced from reference TRBV13 and TRBJ1-1, is AAGVIQSPRHLIKEKRETATLKCYPIPRHDTVYWYQQGPGQDPQFLISFYEKMQSDKGSIPDRFSAQQFSDYHSELNMSSLELGDSALYFCASSLGRGLGTEAFFGQGTRLTVV.

The rearrangement uses TRBV6-5 and TRBJ1-5, with D perhaps matching TRBD1 (5 bases). The CDR3 extends over 15 amino acids. Germline V gives CDR1 MNHEY, CDR2 SVGAGI. The V end was cut by 0 bases, the J end by 3 bases, with 9 bases between. Here the CDR3 DNA reads TGTGCCAGCAGTTACTCGGGGGGTGCCAATCAGCCCCAGCATTTT. It is translated as CASSYSGGANQPQHF.

The DNA for the CDR3 is TGTGCCAGCTCACGATCGGGGGCGGGCGAATCCTACAATGAGCAGTTCTTC. Residues: CASSRSGAGESYNEQFF. The chain uses TRBV18 and TRBJ2-1; the D call may be TRBD1 or TRBD2 (6 bases each). CDR3 length: 17 amino acids. Per germline, CDR1 KGHSH and CDR2 LQKENI. V lost 4 bases and J 1 base, leaving 17 bases between the germline ends.